Listed below are T cell receptor beta chains from one sample, sequenced in a study of T-cell reconstitution after alpha-beta-depleted transplantation in children. TCRdb re-called the PCR reads with MiXCR, one entry per CDR3 protein. The sample lists 600,000 to 800,000 distinct CDR3 sequences, over 10% occurring once. The sample consisted of PBMCs, taken before TCRalphabeta/CD19-depleted stem cell transplant. Source of these receptors: a girl aged 2 to 9 with congenital amegakaryocytic thrombocytopenia, due to receive a stem cell transplant. CDR3s include the opening cysteine and the closing phenylalanine or tryptophan. A D gene is named only where the DNA matches it firmly.

TRBV27	TRBJ2-7	-	CAFPGRDSYEQYF
TRBV30	TRBJ2-1	TRBD2	CAWSPGGNEQFF
TRBV5-6	TRBJ1-2	-	CASSLWGQGRNYGYTF
TRBV29-1	TRBJ2-7	-	CSVGGSTGEQYF
TRBV1	TRBJ2-1	-	CTSMGPGARQDEQFF
TRBV28	TRBJ2-5	-	CASSFKGHLVFGETQYF
TRBV5-1	TRBJ2-1	-	CASSGISGTYNEQFF
TRBV20-1	TRBJ2-5	-	CSAGRTNQETQYF
TRBV5-1	TRBJ2-3	-	CASSYDDLQPDTQYF
TRBV5-1	TRBJ2-1	TRBD1	CASSLGFQTGVNEQFF
TRBV29-1	TRBJ2-7	-	CSADGERPYEQYF
TRBV29-1	TRBJ1-1	-	CSVVRGEGDTEAFF
TRBV15	TRBJ2-2	TRBD2	CATHSGSGAGELFF
TRBV28	TRBJ2-7	-	CASSYSGGRTYF
TRBV3-1	TRBJ2-7	-	CASSQTQGRDEQYF
TRBV12-3/TRBV12-4	TRBJ2-2	TRBD1	CASSSLLTGGPGELFF
TRBV6-2/TRBV6-3	TRBJ2-7	-	CASSYGPREQYF
TRBV4-1	TRBJ2-7	-	CASSPAGGRSYEQYF
TRBV5-1	TRBJ2-5	-	CASRRTDGETQYF
TRBV20-1	TRBJ2-1	TRBD1	CSAKDRGTYNEQFF
TRBV25-1	TRBJ2-7	TRBD1	CASIPKDRAAYEQYF
TRBV12-3/TRBV12-4	TRBJ1-2	TRBD1	CASRPTGTGYGYGYTF
TRBV20-1	TRBJ2-1	TRBD2	CSTRRETSGRLSDEQFF
TRBV7-9	TRBJ2-1	-	CASSNQSGTLRDEQFF
TRBV27	TRBJ2-7	-	CASSLFGLGSSVYEQYF
TRBV5-1	TRBJ2-6	-	CASSLGRISGANVLTF
TRBV20-1	TRBJ2-3	TRBD2	CSGQSGSRTDTQNF
TRBV29-1	TRBJ2-7	-	CSVTGRLTYEQYF
TRBV5-5	TRBJ2-1	-	CASSDRAPHNEQFF
TRBV5-1	TRBJ1-1	-	CASSLQSRPKNTEAFF
TRBV7-3	TRBJ1-1	-	CASRRTGTSNTEAFF
TRBV20-1	TRBJ2-1	TRBD2	CSAKTLREASYNEQFF
TRBV4-1	TRBJ2-5	-	CASSPIGLTGAGIETQYF